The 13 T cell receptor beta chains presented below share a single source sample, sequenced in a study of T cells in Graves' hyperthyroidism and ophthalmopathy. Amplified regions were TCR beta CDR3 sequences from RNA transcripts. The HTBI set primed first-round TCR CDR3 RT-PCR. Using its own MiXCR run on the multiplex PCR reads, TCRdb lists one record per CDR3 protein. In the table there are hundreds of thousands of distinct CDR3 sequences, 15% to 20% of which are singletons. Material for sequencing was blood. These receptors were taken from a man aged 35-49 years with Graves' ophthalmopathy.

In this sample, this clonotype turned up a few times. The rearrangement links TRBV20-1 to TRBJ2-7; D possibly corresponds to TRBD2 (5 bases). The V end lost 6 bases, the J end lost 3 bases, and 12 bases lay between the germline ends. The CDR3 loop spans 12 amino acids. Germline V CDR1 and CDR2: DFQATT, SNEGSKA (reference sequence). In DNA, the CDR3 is TGCAGTGCGCGAGGACTTAACTACGAGCAGTACTTC. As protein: CSARGLNYEQYF.

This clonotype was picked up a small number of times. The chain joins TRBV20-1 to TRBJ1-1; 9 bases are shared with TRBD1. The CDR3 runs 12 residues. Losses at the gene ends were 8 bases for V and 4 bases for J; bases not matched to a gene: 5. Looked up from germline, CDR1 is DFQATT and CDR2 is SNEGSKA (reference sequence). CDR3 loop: CSWDREGTEAFF. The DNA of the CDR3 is TGCAGTTGGGACAGGGAGGGCACTGAAGCTTTCTTT.

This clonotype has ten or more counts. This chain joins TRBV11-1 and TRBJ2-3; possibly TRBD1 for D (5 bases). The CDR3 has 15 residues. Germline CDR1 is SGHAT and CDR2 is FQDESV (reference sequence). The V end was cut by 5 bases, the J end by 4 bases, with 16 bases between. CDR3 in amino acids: CASSPRQGIADTQYF. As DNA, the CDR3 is TGTGCCAGCAGCCCCCGGCAGGGTATCGCAGATACGCAGTATTTT.

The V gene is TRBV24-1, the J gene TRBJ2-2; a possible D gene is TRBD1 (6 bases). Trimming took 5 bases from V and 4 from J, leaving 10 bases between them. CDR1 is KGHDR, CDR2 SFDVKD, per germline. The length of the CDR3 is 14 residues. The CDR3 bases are TGTGCCACCAGTGGGGGGCCGGGCACCGGGGAGCTGTTTTTT. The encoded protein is CATSGGPGTGELFF.

The chain's CDR3 is CSVLLAGGTDTQYF. CDR3 coding DNA: TGCAGCGTACTACTAGCGGGGGGCACAGATACGCAGTATTTT. The chain has TRBV29-1 and TRBJ2-3; the match to TRBD2 covers 11 bases. V shed 6 bases and J 1 base; nucleotides not matched to a gene: 3. The CDR3 spans 14 residues. Per the germline V gene, CDR1 is SQVTM and CDR2 is ANQGSEA.

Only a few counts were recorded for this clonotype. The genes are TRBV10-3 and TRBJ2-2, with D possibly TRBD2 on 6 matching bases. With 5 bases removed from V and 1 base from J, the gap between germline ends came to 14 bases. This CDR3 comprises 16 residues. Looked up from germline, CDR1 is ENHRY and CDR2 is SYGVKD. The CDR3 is CAISPGSGKNTGELFF. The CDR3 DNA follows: TGTGCCATCAGTCCCGGGAGCGGCAAGAACACCGGGGAGCTGTTTTTT.

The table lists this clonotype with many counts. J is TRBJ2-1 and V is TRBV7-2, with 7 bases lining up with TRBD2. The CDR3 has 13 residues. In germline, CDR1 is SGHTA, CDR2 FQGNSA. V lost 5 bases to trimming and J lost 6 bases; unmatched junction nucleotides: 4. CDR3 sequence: CASSPGGGNEQFF. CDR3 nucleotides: TGTGCCAGCAGCCCCGGCGGGGGCAATGAGCAGTTCTTC.

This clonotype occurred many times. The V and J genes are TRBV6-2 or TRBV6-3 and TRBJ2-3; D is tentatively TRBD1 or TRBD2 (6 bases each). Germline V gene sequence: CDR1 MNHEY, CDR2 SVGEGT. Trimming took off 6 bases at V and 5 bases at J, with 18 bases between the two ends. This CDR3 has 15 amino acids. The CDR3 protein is CASRMRGAGKDTQYF. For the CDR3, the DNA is TGTGCCAGCAGGATGAGGGGGGCCGGGAAAGATACGCAGTATTTT.

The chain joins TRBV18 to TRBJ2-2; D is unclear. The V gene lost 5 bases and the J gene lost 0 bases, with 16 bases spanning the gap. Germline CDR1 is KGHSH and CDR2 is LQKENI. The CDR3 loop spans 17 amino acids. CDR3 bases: TGTGCCAGCTCAAGGCAGCCACTAAACTCGAACACCGGGGAGCTGTTTTTT. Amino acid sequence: CASSRQPLNSNTGELFF.

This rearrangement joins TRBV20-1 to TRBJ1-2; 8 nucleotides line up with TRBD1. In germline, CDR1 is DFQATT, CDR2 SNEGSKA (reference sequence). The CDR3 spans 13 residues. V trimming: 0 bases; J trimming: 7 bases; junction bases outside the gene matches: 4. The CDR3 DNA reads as TGCAGTGCTAGAGATCCAGGGGGCCCTGGCTACACCTTC. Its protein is CSARDPGGPGYTF.

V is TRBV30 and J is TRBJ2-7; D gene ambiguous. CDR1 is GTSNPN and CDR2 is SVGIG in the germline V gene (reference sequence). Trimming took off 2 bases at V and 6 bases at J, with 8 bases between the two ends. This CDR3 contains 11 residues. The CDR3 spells CAWSPAVEQYF. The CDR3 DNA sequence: TGTGCCTGGAGTCCCGCTGTCGAGCAGTACTTC.

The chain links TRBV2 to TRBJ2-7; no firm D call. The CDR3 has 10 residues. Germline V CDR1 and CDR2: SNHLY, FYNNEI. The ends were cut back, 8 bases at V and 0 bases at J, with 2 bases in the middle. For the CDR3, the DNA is TGTGCCAGCCTCTCCTACGAGCAGTACTTC. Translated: CASLSYEQYF.

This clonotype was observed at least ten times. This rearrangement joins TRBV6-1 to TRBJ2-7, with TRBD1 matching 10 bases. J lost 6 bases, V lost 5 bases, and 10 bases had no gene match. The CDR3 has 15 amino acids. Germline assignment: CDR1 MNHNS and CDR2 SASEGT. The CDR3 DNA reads TGTGCCAGCAGTCGAAGGGACAGGGGCTTAGGCGAGCAGTACTTC. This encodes CASSRRDRGLGEQYF.